The 2 T cell receptor beta chains below come from one sample, sequenced in a study of shared clonotypes between healthy human individuals. TCRdb's copy holds only in-frame clones and misses some; the assay was immunoSEQ multiplex PCR. The sample lists about 2.3 million clones, 85% to 95% occurring once. The material sequenced was naive CD4+ T cells from PBMCs. Subset described: CD45RA+ positively selected. The receptor set was obtained from a man between 18 and 29 years old in good health. Some clones in this sample may be carry-over from other donors' samples.

The V call is TRBV29-1, the J call TRBJ2-5, with D hard to call. The J call may be incorrect, as the DNA end agrees better with TRBJ2-7. The CDR3 contains 12 residues. The germline CDR1 and CDR2 sequences are SQVTM and ANQGSEA. The CDR3 sequence is CSVGQASHEQYF. In nucleotides, the CDR3 is TGCAGCGTTGGGCAGGCATCCCACGAGCAGTACTTC.

The CDR3 coding sequence is TGTGCCAGTAGTATCAGGGCGATCGCCTATGGCTACACCTTC. Protein product: CASSIRAIAYGYTF. The V gene is TRBV19, the J gene TRBJ1-2; TRBD1 might be the D (5 bases). Germline V gives CDR1 LNHDA, CDR2 SQIVND (reference sequence). V was pared by 3 bases and J by 4 bases, with 12 bases between. The CDR3 has 14 amino acids.